The 8 T cell receptor beta chains given below trace back to one sample, sequenced in a study of cytomegalovirus exposure and HLA in healthy donors. Only in-frame clones appear in the TCRdb table, and some are missing; sequencing was by immunoSEQ multiplex PCR. Here the sample spans 70,000 to 95,000 clones, approximately 93% being singletons. The sample was PBMCs. The receptors derive from a woman aged 30 to 39 in good health and CMV-seronegative.

This clone was observed a single time. The gene calls are TRBV7-2 and TRBJ1-1; D is ambiguous. Trimming removed 5 bases from V and 5 bases from J, with 12 bases in between. The CDR3 contains 13 residues. Germline assignment: CDR1 SGHTA and CDR2 FQGNSA. CDR3 protein: CASSRTAETEAFF. CDR3 sequence (DNA): TGTGCCAGCAGCCGAACTGCGGAGACTGAAGCTTTCTTT.

The chain uses TRBV20-1 and TRBJ2-1; 7 bases line up with TRBD1. CDR3 length: 11 residues. The germline V gene has CDR1 DFQATT and CDR2 SNEGSKA (reference sequence). The chain's CDR3 is CSVNRGNEQFF. DNA for the CDR3: TGCAGCGTAAACAGGGGCAATGAGCAGTTCTTC.

The chain joins TRBV12-5 to TRBJ1-2; a weak D match, TRBD1 (6 bases). This CDR3 is built from 14 residues. The germline V gene encodes CDR1 LGHNT and CDR2 FRNRAP. V was trimmed by 5 bases and J by 8 bases, leaving 18 bases between them. The CDR3 sequence: CASGALGGGAGYTF. The CDR3 DNA reads as TGTGCTAGTGGTGCGCTTGGGGGGGGCGCGGGCTACACCTTC.

The chain joins TRBV19 to TRBJ2-5; 11 bases align to TRBD2. V shed 5 bases, J shed 5 bases, and the junction held 13 bases outside the gene matches. The length of the CDR3 is 17 residues. Germline loops: CDR1 LNHDA, CDR2 SQIVND (reference sequence). CDR3: CASSPQALAGARETQYF. The CDR3 nucleotides read TGTGCCAGTAGTCCCCAAGCACTAGCGGGAGCGAGGGAGACCCAGTACTTC.

J is TRBJ1-1 and V is TRBV6-5, with TRBD1 matching over 7 bases. The CDR3 spans 12 residues. Germline loops: CDR1 MNHEY, CDR2 SVGAGI. V was pared by 5 bases and J by 3 bases, with 0 bases of the junction left unmatched. CDR3 amino acids: CASSDRDTEAFF. CDR3 in DNA: TGTGCCAGCAGTGACAGGGACACTGAAGCTTTCTTT.

The rearrangement uses TRBV7-9 and TRBJ2-3; 7 bases line up with TRBD1. The CDR3 consists of 14 residues. Germline V gene sequence: CDR1 SEHNR, CDR2 FQNEAQ (reference sequence). J gave up 0 bases and V 4 bases, and 1 base lay outside the gene matches. The CDR3 sequence: CASSSRGSTDTQYF. CDR3 DNA: TGTGCCAGCAGCTCCAGGGGGAGCACAGATACGCAGTATTTT. Variable domain in full (rest from reference TRBV7-9 and TRBJ2-3): DTGVSQNPRHKITKRGQNVTFRCDPISEHNRLYWYRQTLGQGPEFLTYFQNEAQLEKSRLLSDRFSAERPKGSFSTLEIQRTEQGDSAMYLCASSSRGSTDTQYFGPGTRLTVL.

This clone showed up just once. The chain uses TRBV21-1 and TRBJ1-1; TRBD1 was called by the table and not checked on the DNA. TRBV21-1 is shown as a pseudogene. The CDR3 is 15 residues long. The CDR3 reads CASSKAGTENTEAFF. The CDR3, as DNA: TGTGCCAGCAGCAAAGCCGGGACAGAGAACACTGAAGCTTTCTTT.

The V call is TRBV9, the J call TRBJ1-1; 7 nucleotides match TRBD1. The CDR3 has 14 amino acids. Per the germline V gene, CDR1 is SGDLS and CDR2 is YYNGEE. Losses at the gene ends were 3 bases for V and 0 bases for J; bases not matched to a gene: 2. CDR3 amino acids: CASSAGGLNTEAFF. CDR3 nucleotide sequence: TGTGCCAGCAGCGCAGGGGGTCTGAACACTGAAGCTTTCTTT.